These 18 T cell receptor beta chains came from one sample sequenced in a study of blood T cell repertoires in COVID-19. Sequencing used immunoSEQ multiplex PCR; TCRdb keeps in-frame clones, though not all of them. The table lists roughly 140,000 clones, 85% to 90% of them singletons. The sample comprised peripheral blood. Receptor source: a human donor in a cohort sampled during active COVID-19.

The V gene is TRBV28, the J gene TRBJ2-5, with D possibly TRBD1 on 7 matching bases. Trimming stripped 5 bases from V and 7 bases from J, with 20 bases between. The CDR3 runs 15 residues. The germline V gene encodes CDR1 MDHEN and CDR2 SYDVKM. CDR3 amino acids: CASSKTGTTGATQYF. CDR3 sequence (DNA): TGTGCCAGCAGTAAGACAGGGACAACGGGGGCGACCCAGTACTTC.

The chain has TRBV5-1 and TRBJ2-3; TRBD1 might be the D (5 bases). The CDR3 extends over 11 amino acids. Trimming removed 4 bases from V and 9 bases from J, with 9 bases in between. CDR1 and CDR2 (germline): SGHRS, YFSETQ. The CDR3 bases are TGCGCCAGCAGCGCACAGGCAACGCAGTATTTT. Its translation is CASSAQATQYF.

The V call is TRBV5-1, the J call TRBJ2-2; 8 positions match TRBD1. CDR3 length equals 16 residues. The junction had 8 bases not matched to a gene; V was cut back by 2 bases and J by 5 bases. Per the germline V gene, CDR1 is SGHRS and CDR2 is YFSETQ. The CDR3 region has the DNA TGCGCCAGCAGCTTCGGACAGGGAAGTCGGACCGGGGAGCTGTTTTTT. This sequence encodes CASSFGQGSRTGELFF.

The chain uses TRBV5-1 and TRBJ1-5; D perhaps matches TRBD1 (6 bases). CDR3 size: 15 residues. Germline CDR1 is SGHRS and CDR2 is YFSETQ. V dropped 0 bases and J dropped 4 bases, with 11 bases sitting between them. In nucleotides, the CDR3 is TGCGCCAGCAGCTTGGGGGGAACAGGGAATCAGCCCCAGCATTTT. This codes for CASSLGGTGNQPQHF.

The genes are TRBV7-2 and TRBJ1-1; D uncertain. Germline V gene sequence: CDR1 SGHTA, CDR2 FQGNSA. Trimming removed 2 bases from V and 1 base from J, with 8 bases in between. This CDR3 has 14 amino acids. CDR3: CASSLRQENTEAFF. As DNA, the CDR3 is TGTGCCAGCAGCTTACGCCAGGAGAACACTGAAGCTTTCTTT.

Here the CDR3 DNA reads TGTGCCAGCAGTTCCCGCCAGAATGAAGCTTTCTTT. It is translated as CASSSRQNEAFF. The chain combines TRBV6-5 with TRBJ1-1; D unresolved. Trimming left V 4 bases short and J 7 bases short, with 10 bases between. CDR1 and CDR2 (germline): MNHEY, SVGAGI. The CDR3 extends over 12 amino acids.

The chain couples TRBV15 to TRBJ2-7; 7 nucleotides agree with TRBD2. V gave up 1 base and J gave up 2 bases; unmatched junction bases: 5. This CDR3 is built from 15 residues. Germline V gene data show CDR1 as LNHNV and CDR2 as YYDKDF (reference sequence). The CDR3 bases are TGTGCCACCAGCAGAGTCCGGGAGGCTCCCTACGAGCAGTACTTC. As protein: CATSRVREAPYEQYF.

The rearrangement uses TRBV18 and TRBJ1-3, with D perhaps TRBD1 (6 bases). This CDR3 has 17 amino acids. The V and J ends lost 1 base and 0 bases respectively, with 13 bases between them. Germline V CDR1 and CDR2: KGHSH, LQKENI. The CDR3: CASSPQLRTDSGNTIYF. CDR3 bases: TGTGCCAGCTCACCACAATTGCGGACAGACTCTGGAAACACCATATATTTT.

This clone occurred once. V gene TRBV5-4 combines with J gene TRBJ2-7, with D uncertain. Between the trimmed V and J ends, which lost 4 bases and 0 bases, there was a span of 11 bases. The germline gives CDR1 SGHNT, CDR2 YYREEE (reference sequence). The CDR3 length is 14 residues. The CDR3 spells CASSPSLSSYEQYF. DNA of the CDR3: TGTGCCAGCAGCCCTTCCCTCAGCTCCTACGAGCAGTACTTC.

This clone was observed a single time. The rearrangement links TRBV29-1 to TRBJ1-2; possible D gene TRBD1, 6 bases. V lost 1 base, J lost 10 bases, and 10 bases lay in between. Germline V lookup: CDR1 SQVTM, CDR2 ANQGSEA. This CDR3 region has 11 residues. CDR3 bases: TGCAGCGTTGAAGGGGGGGGGCCCTACACCTTC. It specifies CSVEGGGPYTF.

The J gene is TRBJ1-2, the V gene TRBV19; unclear D gene. The V gene lost 3 bases and the J gene lost 4 bases, with 15 bases spanning the gap. CDR3 length: 15 residues. Germline V lookup: CDR1 LNHDA, CDR2 SQIVND (reference sequence). This CDR3 reads CASSMRQVSGYGYTF. For the CDR3, the DNA is TGTGCCAGTAGTATGCGGCAGGTCAGCGGCTATGGCTACACCTTC.

The chain joins TRBV27 to TRBJ2-2; 9 bases fit TRBD1. Per germline, CDR1 MNHEY and CDR2 SMNVEV (reference sequence). J was trimmed by 7 bases and V by 3 bases; bases with no gene match: 12. The CDR3 contains 17 residues. CDR3 DNA sequence: TGTGCCAGCAGTTTCGCCCGCCGGGACAGGGCTCGCGGGGAGCTGTTTTTT. Translation gives CASSFARRDRARGELFF.

V gene TRBV2 combines with J gene TRBJ2-2, with 9 bases matching TRBD2. The trim removed 4 bases at V and 4 bases at J, leaving 4 bases unmatched. CDR1 is SNHLY, CDR2 FYNNEI, per germline. The CDR3 covers 15 residues. CDR3 residues: CASSVAGGGTGELFF. In DNA, the CDR3 is TGTGCCAGCAGTGTCGCGGGAGGGGGCACCGGGGAGCTGTTTTTT.

The V call is TRBV5-1, the J call TRBJ2-1; 7 bases match TRBD2. Germline loops: CDR1 SGHRS, CDR2 YFSETQ. After removal of 0 bases from V and 7 bases from J, the junction contained 10 bases not matched to a gene. The CDR3 runs to 16 residues. In DNA form, the CDR3 reads TGCGCCAGCAGCTTGGCCCCCGTGGGAGGGCGAAATGAGCAGTTCTTC. Translation gives CASSLAPVGGRNEQFF.

The chain employs TRBV6-5 and TRBJ2-7; D might be TRBD2 (7 bases). From germline, CDR1 is MNHEY and CDR2 SVGAGI. The CDR3 covers 15 residues. V was pared by 8 bases and J by 2 bases, with 19 bases between. The chain's CDR3 is CASSQPGGSPYEQYF. The CDR3 region has the DNA TGTGCCAGCTCCCAACCGGGGGGCTCCCCCTACGAGCAGTACTTC.

The rearrangement uses TRBV2 and TRBJ2-1; possibly TRBD2 for D (7 bases). The germline V gene has CDR1 SNHLY and CDR2 FYNNEI. The CDR3 is 23 residues long. V lost 5 bases, J lost 6 bases, and 41 bases lay in between. CDR3 loop: CASSRTRRGGEASGPSNGNEQFF. The CDR3 DNA reads TGTGCCAGCAGTAGAACCCGAAGGGGGGGAGAGGCTAGCGGACCCTCGAATGGCAATGAGCAGTTCTTC. The complete variable domain, with remaining parts taken from reference TRBV2 and TRBJ2-1, reads EPEVTQTPSHQVTQMGQEVILRCVPISNHLYFYWYRQILGQKVEFLVSFYNNEISEKSEIFDDQFSVERPDGSNFTLKIRSTKLEDSAMYFCASSRTRRGGEASGPSNGNEQFFGPGTRLTVL.

The rearrangement uses TRBV6-4 and TRBJ2-3, with 9 bases lining up with TRBD2. V shed 3 bases, J shed 4 bases, and the junction held 5 bases outside the gene matches. Germline V gene sequence: CDR1 MRHNA, CDR2 SNTAGT. This CDR3 comprises 15 residues. The CDR3 sequence is CASSERGGASDTQYF. CDR3 DNA: TGTGCCAGCAGTGAACGCGGGGGGGCATCAGATACGCAGTATTTT.

The gene calls are TRBV25-1 and TRBJ1-6; 7 bases are a match to TRBD1. This CDR3 is 14 amino acids long. Germline V gene sequence: CDR1 MGHDK, CDR2 SYGVNS. Unmatched junction bases numbered 9, after V lost 7 bases and J lost 9 bases. The CDR3 loop reads CASKDRDDSSPLHF. In nucleotides, the CDR3 is TGTGCCAGCAAAGACAGGGACGACAGTTCACCCCTCCACTTT.